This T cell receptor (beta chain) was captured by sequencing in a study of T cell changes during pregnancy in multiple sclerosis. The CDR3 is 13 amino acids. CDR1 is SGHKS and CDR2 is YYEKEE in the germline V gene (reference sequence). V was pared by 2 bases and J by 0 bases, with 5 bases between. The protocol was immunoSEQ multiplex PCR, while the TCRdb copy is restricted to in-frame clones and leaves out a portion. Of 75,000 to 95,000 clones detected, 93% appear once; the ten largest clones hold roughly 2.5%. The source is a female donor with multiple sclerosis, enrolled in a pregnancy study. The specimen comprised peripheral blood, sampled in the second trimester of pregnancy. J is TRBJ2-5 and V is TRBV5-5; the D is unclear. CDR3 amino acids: CASSFQYQETQYF. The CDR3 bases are TGTGCCAGCAGCTTCCAGTACCAAGAGACCCAGTACTTC.